Following are 27 T cell receptor beta chains from one sample sequenced in a study of cytomegalovirus exposure and HLA in healthy donors. 60 Vbeta and 13 Jbeta primers were used in PCR. Libraries were prepared by immunoSEQ multiplex PCR; TCRdb keeps only in-frame clonotypes and omits some of them. The repertoire holds fewer than 250,000 clones, with 70% to 80% as singletons. Sequenced material: PBMCs. All receptors derive from a woman between 50 and 59 years old in good health and CMV-seronegative.

This chain links TRBV29-1 with TRBJ2-7; D is possibly TRBD1 (5 bases). V lost 4 bases and J lost 5, with 15 bases in between. CDR3 length: 13 residues. Germline V gene sequence: CDR1 SQVTM, CDR2 ANQGSEA. CDR3 sequence reads: CSVGRSGPHEQYF. CDR3 DNA: TGCAGCGTTGGTCGGTCAGGGCCCCACGAGCAGTACTTC.

This sequence joins TRBV5-1 and TRBJ2-2, with a weak D call TRBD2 (6 bases). This CDR3 comprises 17 residues. The V gene lost 0 bases and the J gene lost 7 bases, with 19 bases spanning the gap. In germline, CDR1 is SGHRS, CDR2 YFSETQ. The CDR3 region has the DNA TGCGCCAGCAGCTTGGGCGGCCCCCGGGAGACTGGCGGGGAGCTGTTTTTT. Its protein product is CASSLGGPRETGGELFF.

This clone showed up just a few times. The V gene is TRBV10-3, the J gene TRBJ1-1; TRBD1 aligns across 10 bases. The V and J ends lost 0 bases and 1 base, in that order; junction bases with no gene match: 2. CDR3 size: 16 residues. Germline V gene lookup returns CDR1 ENHRY and CDR2 SYGVKD. The DNA for the CDR3 is TGTGCCATCAGTGAGTCGACAGGGGGCAGGAACACTGAAGCTTTCTTT. It is translated as CAISESTGGRNTEAFF.

The J gene is TRBJ2-7, the V gene TRBV5-6; perhaps TRBD2 as D (6 bases). CDR1 is SGHDT, CDR2 YYEEEE, per germline. Trimming removed 0 bases at V and 1 base at J, with 14 bases between. This CDR3 has 16 amino acids. Written as DNA, the CDR3 is TGTGCCAGCAGCTTGGACAAAGGGAGGAGGTCCTACGAGCAGTACTTC. Translated: CASSLDKGRRSYEQYF.

This chain uses TRBV28 with TRBJ1-2; D uncertain. Germline CDR1 MDHEN, CDR2 SYDVKM. V shed 5 bases and J shed 6 bases, with 7 bases lying between them. This CDR3 comprises 11 residues. The chain's CDR3 is CASSNTDGYTF. In DNA, the CDR3 is TGTGCCAGCAGTAATACAGATGGCTACACCTTC.

This clone was detected only a few times. The V call is TRBV28, the J call TRBJ2-5, with a weak D call TRBD1 (6 bases). V shed 3 bases and J shed 7 bases, with 12 bases lying between them. Germline CDR1 is MDHEN and CDR2 is SYDVKM. CDR3 size: 13 residues. This CDR3 reads CASSFGQGRTQYF. In DNA, the CDR3 is TGTGCCAGCAGTTTTGGTCAGGGGAGGACCCAGTACTTC.

The rearrangement joins TRBV10-1 to TRBJ1-3, with TRBD1 matching 9 bases. V was clipped by 4 bases and J by 4 bases; unmatched bases: 11. The CDR3 covers 17 residues. The germline V gene encodes CDR1 WNHNN and CDR2 SYGVQD (reference sequence). The CDR3 region is CASSVRRQGVRGNTIYF. CDR3 DNA sequence: TGCGCCAGCAGTGTAAGAAGACAGGGGGTACGGGGAAACACCATATATTTT.

The rearrangement joins TRBV7-3 to TRBJ2-3, with 12 bases aligning to TRBD2. J lost 0 bases, V lost 5 bases, and 12 bases had no gene match. The CDR3 is made up of 19 amino acids. Germline loops: CDR1 SGHTA, CDR2 FQGTGA. The CDR3 is CASSRRMTSGGQSTDTQYF. The DNA for the CDR3 is TGTGCCAGCAGCCGTAGGATGACTAGCGGGGGTCAAAGCACAGATACGCAGTATTTT.

V and J are TRBV7-5 and TRBJ1-2. TRBV7-5 is deemed a pseudogene. The CDR3 length is 14 residues. CDR3 nucleotides: TGTGCCAGAAGCACCACTCCGGGAGCAAATGGCTACACCTTC. It encodes CARSTTPGANGYTF.

The chain couples TRBV7-2 to TRBJ2-2; the match to TRBD1 covers 7 bases. The CDR3 loop spans 17 amino acids. The junction had 14 bases not matched to a gene; V was cut back by 5 bases and J by 5 bases. The V gene's germline CDR1 is SGHTA and CDR2 FQGNSA. The CDR3, as DNA: TGTGCCAGCAGCATTTCAGGACAGGTCGTCCGGACCGGGGAGCTGTTTTTT. It yields the protein CASSISGQVVRTGELFF.

The V gene is TRBV9, the J gene TRBJ1-1; TRBD1 is a possible D gene (5 bases). Germline loops: CDR1 SGDLS, CDR2 YYNGEE. The CDR3 totals 14 residues. Trimming took 3 bases from V and 4 from J, leaving 13 bases between them. The CDR3: CASSARQTGTEAFF. The CDR3 DNA sequence: TGTGCCAGCAGCGCTCGACAGACGGGCACTGAAGCTTTCTTT.

The CDR3 reads CATSGLGDTGELFF. The CDR3 region has the DNA TGTGCCACTAGCGGGTTGGGAGACACCGGGGAGCTGTTTTTT. This sequence joins TRBV10-3 and TRBJ2-2; 8 bases fit TRBD2. Germline-derived CDR1 and CDR2 are ENHRY and SYGVKD. This CDR3 is built from 14 residues. With 10 bases clipped from V and 3 bases from J, the junction kept 7 bases outside the gene matches.

The chain combines TRBV7-2 with TRBJ2-7, with 7 bases lining up with TRBD2. The CDR3 is made up of 14 amino acids. CDR1 and CDR2 (germline): SGHTA, FQGNSA. V trimming: 4 bases; J trimming: 1 base; junction bases outside the gene matches: 4. The CDR3 loop is CASSSSSGSYEQYF. The CDR3 nucleotides read TGTGCCAGCAGCTCCTCTAGCGGTTCCTACGAGCAGTACTTC.

Comments on this clone: The sample has other DNA sequences that encode this CDR3 too. The chain carries TRBV7-9 and TRBJ1-2; TRBD1 is a possible D gene (5 bases). The CDR3 length is 13 residues. Between the trimmed V and J ends, which lost 4 bases and 4 bases, there was a span of 10 bases. Looked up from germline, CDR1 is SEHNR and CDR2 is FQNEAQ (reference sequence). The CDR3 sequence is CASSSRGGYGYTF. The CDR3, as DNA: TGTGCCAGCAGCTCTCGGGGGGGCTATGGCTACACCTTC.

Note on this clone: The junction shows a germline mismatch at one end, possibly a read error. The rearrangement links TRBV7-8 to TRBJ1-5; D gene unclear. This CDR3 region has 13 residues. Per the germline V gene, CDR1 is SGHVS and CDR2 is FQNEAQ. The CDR3 loop reads CASSLAYNQPQHF. CDR3 sequence (DNA): TGTGCCAGCAGCCTAGCCTACAATCAGCCCCAGCATTTT.

The V call is TRBV28, the J call TRBJ1-3; the match to TRBD1 covers 8 bases. The germline CDR1 and CDR2 sequences are MDHEN and SYDVKM. V gave up 3 bases and J gave up 0 bases; unmatched junction bases: 4. The CDR3 loop spans 16 amino acids. The DNA for the CDR3 is TGTGCCAGCAGTTTGGGACAGGAGTTCTCTGGAAACACCATATATTTT. This gives the protein CASSLGQEFSGNTIYF.

This chain uses TRBV2 with TRBJ1-5; a possible D gene is TRBD1 (5 bases). CDR1 and CDR2 from the germline V gene are SNHLY and FYNNEI. Trimming stripped 8 bases from V and 5 bases from J, with 16 bases between. The CDR3 loop spans 14 amino acids. CDR3 bases: TGTGCCAGCCGGATCGGGGGAGAATATCAGCCCCAGCATTTT. It translates to CASRIGGEYQPQHF.

The V gene is TRBV19, the J gene TRBJ2-2; a weak D match, TRBD2 (6 bases). This CDR3 contains 15 residues. Germline CDR1 is LNHDA and CDR2 is SQIVND (reference sequence). V was cut by 2 bases and J by 9 bases, with 16 bases left in between. CDR3: CASSIKPEGTRELFF. For the CDR3, the DNA is TGTGCCAGTAGTATAAAGCCGGAGGGGACCAGGGAGCTGTTTTTT.

The V call is TRBV5-1, the J call TRBJ1-3; TRBD1 aligns across 12 bases. This CDR3 spans 19 amino acids. With 4 bases clipped from V and 0 bases from J, the junction kept 11 bases outside the gene matches. In germline, CDR1 is SGHRS, CDR2 YFSETQ. CDR3 amino acids: CASSKIGTGGPSSGNTIYF. In DNA form, the CDR3 reads TGCGCCAGCAGCAAGATCGGGACAGGGGGCCCGAGCTCTGGAAACACCATATATTTT.

V and J are TRBV11-2 and TRBJ2-5, with D possibly being TRBD2 (6 bases). Per the germline V gene, CDR1 is SGHAT and CDR2 is FQNNGV. The CDR3 runs to 16 residues. The ends were cut back, 5 bases at V and 5 bases at J, with 21 bases in the middle. CDR3 residues: CASSPGLIGGSETQYF. The CDR3 bases are TGTGCCAGCAGCCCAGGCCTAATTGGGGGGTCCGAGACCCAGTACTTC. Based on the CDR3 plus reference TRBV11-2 and TRBJ2-5, the full variable domain is EAGVAQSPRYKIIEKRQSVAFWCNPISGHATLYWYQQILGQGPKLLIQFQNNGVVDDSQLPKDRFSAERLKGVDSTLKIQPAKLEDSAVYLCASSPGLIGGSETQYFGPGTRLLVL.

This clone was counted only a few times. V and J are TRBV2 and TRBJ2-2; the D gene is possibly TRBD1 (5 bases). Germline CDR1 and CDR2: SNHLY and FYNNEI. The CDR3 has 13 amino acids. The germline V and J ends were trimmed by 7 bases and 3 bases, with 9 bases remaining between them. The CDR3 DNA follows: TGTGCCAGCAAGTCGACAGACACCGGGGAGCTGTTTTTT. Protein sequence: CASKSTDTGELFF.

This chain links TRBV27 with TRBJ2-3; weak D call: TRBD1 (6 bases). The germline V gene encodes CDR1 MNHEY and CDR2 SMNVEV (reference sequence). This CDR3 spans 15 amino acids. Trimming left V 6 bases short and J 1 base short, with 14 bases between. This chain's CDR3 is CASSPRGIRTDTQYF. Written as DNA, the CDR3 is TGTGCCAGCAGCCCCAGGGGAATACGCACAGATACGCAGTATTTT.

The rearrangement joins TRBV9 to TRBJ1-1; 9 bases are shared with TRBD1. Looked up from germline, CDR1 is SGDLS and CDR2 is YYNGEE. The CDR3 is made up of 16 amino acids. V was pared by 4 bases and J by 8 bases, with 15 bases of the junction left unmatched. Here the CDR3 DNA reads TGTGCCAGCAGCCCAAGGCCCGGGACAGGGTCTGTCGAAGCTTTCTTT. Its protein product is CASSPRPGTGSVEAFF.

The chain combines TRBV7-2 with TRBJ2-7; D gene ambiguous. Trimming shortened V by 4 bases and J by 0 bases, and 4 bases separated the two germline ends. This CDR3 has 12 residues. From germline, CDR1 is SGHTA and CDR2 FQGNSA. CDR3 nucleotide sequence: TGTGCCAGCAGCTCGAGCTCCTACGAGCAGTACTTC. This encodes CASSSSSYEQYF.

The chain employs TRBV19 and TRBJ1-1, with TRBD1 matching over 10 bases. Germline V gene lookup returns CDR1 LNHDA and CDR2 SQIVND (reference sequence). CDR3 length: 15 amino acids. The V gene end was trimmed by 5 bases and the J gene end by 5 bases; junction bases not matched to a gene: 8. The CDR3: CASSSKDRGRTEAFF. CDR3 nucleotide sequence: TGTGCCAGTAGTTCTAAGGACAGGGGGAGGACTGAAGCTTTCTTT.

The chain links TRBV5-1 to TRBJ2-2, with a possible D match to TRBD1 (6 bases). Trimming removed 4 bases from V and 0 bases from J, with 16 bases in between. The CDR3 covers 17 residues. Germline values: CDR1 SGHRS, CDR2 YFSETQ. As DNA, the CDR3 is TGCGCCAGCAGCCGGATTAAGGACAGTTCGAACACCGGGGAGCTGTTTTTT. Amino acid sequence: CASSRIKDSSNTGELFF.

V usage is TRBV28 and J usage is TRBJ2-3; D may be TRBD2 (5 bases). There are 17 residues in the CDR3. Germline loops: CDR1 MDHEN, CDR2 SYDVKM. The V gene lost 1 base and the J gene lost 0 bases, with 14 bases spanning the gap. The CDR3 region is CASSLSGRLASTDTQYF. The CDR3 bases are TGTGCCAGCAGTTTATCGGGGAGACTTGCTAGCACAGATACGCAGTATTTT.